This T cell receptor (beta chain) was identified during a study of blood T cell repertoires in COVID-19. Study summary: Nucleic acid was either cDNA or gDNA, and it came from T cells, B-cell-depleted T cells, or PBMCs.

In the original analysis: Amplification from reference gene primers served as the basis for estimated nucleated cell counts. TCRdb keeps only in-frame clones here, not all; method: immunoSEQ multiplex PCR. The D gene and trimming were derived from the DNA, and the V and J assignments and clone size from that table. Of 150,000 or so clones listed, over 80% are singletons. Ages ranged from about 18 to 89 years, with residence in approximately 25 US areas. Researchers sorted participants into cohorts using their self-reported clinical history. The CDR3 covers 14 residues. V lost 5 bases and J lost 8; bases outside the gene matches: 6. Per germline, CDR1 LGHNT and CDR2 FRNRAP.

The sequenced sample consisted of PBMCs or T cells enriched from blood (not recorded which). The TCR was taken from an older man who had been exposed to COVID-19. The chain uses TRBV12-5 and TRBJ1-6; 7 bases line up with TRBD1. The CDR3 here is CASGGGQNDSPLHF. CDR3 nucleotides: TGTGCTAGTGGTGGGGGACAGAACGATTCACCCCTCCACTTT.